This T cell receptor beta chain emerged from a study of CD8+ T cells in alopecia areata (dated by TCRdb to 2016 to 2019). Background on the whole study: Treated patients were enrolled in an open-label pilot trial of oral tofacitinib at 5 to 10 mg twice daily for moderate-to-severe alopecia areata. In both human patients and the C3H/HeJ mouse model, the study applied high-throughput TCRbeta sequencing to look at T cell clonal expansion in alopecia areata. RNA was extracted with the PAXgene miRNA kit for fixed scalp, the miRNeasy kit for PBMCs, and the RNeasy kit for mouse skin. Scalp clonality was compared among normal scalp (n=4), patchy alopecia areata scalp (n=8), and alopecia totalis/universalis scalp (n=8). Scalp tissue and sorted CD4+ and CD8+ peripheral blood T cells from patchy and totalis/universalis alopecia areata patients and from healthy controls were covered by human TCRbeta sequencing. Patients stayed on tofacitinib for 6 to 18 months and then had 6 months of follow-up off drug so that delayed response and recurrence could be assessed. TCRbeta CDR3 regions were amplified by immunoSEQ multiplex PCR using 35 Vbeta forward and 13 Jbeta reverse primers. Disease severity in treated patients was measured with the SALT score, which quantifies the percentage of affected scalp surface area. Biopsies were taken from tofacitinib-treated patients at baseline and at 4 and 24 weeks of treatment, and a later scalp biopsy was taken in several of the tofacitinib-treated patients. Overall study outcomes, separate from this receptor: Compared with normal scalp, lesional scalp had higher clonality and more expanded CD8+ clones, particularly in alopecia totalis/universalis, a pattern that suggests antigenic drive. Many expanded lesional clones were found to persist in scalp and blood during tofacitinib treatment, and relapse after treatment cessation may be partly explained by this persistence. The treated cohort was small, with a single nonresponder, so links between baseline CD8+ expansion and response need larger studies. Compared with mice, TCR sequences shared between patients were less clear, possibly partly because of HLA diversity across the patient population. Resident alphabeta T cells in normal human skin are also sequenced, complicating scalp TCR repertoire analysis, unlike mouse skin dominated by gammadelta T cells. With tofacitinib, both scalp clonality and the number of expanded CD8+ clones among the top 100 scalp clones went down significantly.

The sample's time point, from its label and the paper: about 4 weeks on oral tofacitinib. The sample's treatment or condition label is to be understood as: oral pan-JAK inhibitor, 5-10 mg twice daily. From alopecia areata patients, peripheral blood was collected along with lesional scalp punch biopsies. PBMCs were isolated by density centrifugation and stained for CD3, CD4 and CD8, and CD4+ and CD8+ T cells were sorted on a FACSAria. The CDR3 covers 15 residues, taking in both the cysteine and the phenylalanine. Of all the DNA, just the CDR3 is kept, 45 bases in frame from base 1. From V the trimming removes 5 bases and from J it removes 1 base, while the gene matches leave 6 bases of the junction unaccounted for. CDR1 and CDR2 (SGHTA, FQGNSA) derive from the germline V gene. Libraries came from the immunoSEQ multiplex PCR assay. RNA was extracted from all samples and reverse transcribed into cDNA as template for TCR sequencing. First-strand cDNA was synthesized with SuperScript III using a 2:1 mix of oligo-dT and random hexamers. A synthetic immune receptor repertoire was used to assess amplification bias, and residual bias was removed computationally. In the original analysis: Raw reads were preprocessed to remove errors, and CDR3 was defined by IMGT conventions from the conserved cysteine to phenylalanine. To get clonality, Shannon entropy was normalized by log2 of the number of productive unique TCRs and the result was subtracted from 1. Scalp TCRbeta sequences were cross-referenced with sorted blood CD4 and CD8 repertoires so that the CD4 or CD8 identity of scalp clones could be inferred. The table was pulled from immuneACCESS by TCRdb, which kept in-frame rearrangements only. Such tables lose some clones; where checked, under half of the loss comes from unresolved V genes, and the rest has no known cause. V, J and clone size are taken as reported in that table, and D and trimming were inferred from the DNA itself. The sample profile shows 120,000 or so clones; over 55% of them were found once. The ten largest clones represent more than 5.5% of the sample.

Notes on this clone: The antigen this receptor binds is unknown. Per-base quality was not reported, and no clone a single base away is much larger than it.

The sequencing here drew on CD4+ T cells sorted from blood, taken at week 4, from a patient treated with tofacitinib. Recombination linked TRBV7-2 to TRBJ2-3; 7 bases in the middle match TRBD1. This TCR was recovered from a human donor with alopecia areata. Here the CDR3 is given as CASSTTGLGTDTQYF. The DNA is TGTGCCAGCAGCACGACAGGGTTGGGCACAGATACGCAGTATTTT.